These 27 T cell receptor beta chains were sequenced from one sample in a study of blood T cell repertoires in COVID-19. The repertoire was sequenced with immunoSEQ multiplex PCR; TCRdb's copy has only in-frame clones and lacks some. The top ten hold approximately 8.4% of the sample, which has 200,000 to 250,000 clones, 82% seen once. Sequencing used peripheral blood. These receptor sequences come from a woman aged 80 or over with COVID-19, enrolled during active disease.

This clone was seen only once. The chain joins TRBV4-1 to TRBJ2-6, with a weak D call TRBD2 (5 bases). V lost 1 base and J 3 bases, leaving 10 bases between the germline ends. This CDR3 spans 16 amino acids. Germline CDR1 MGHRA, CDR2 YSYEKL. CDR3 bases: TGCGCCAGCAGCCAAGGGATCGGAGGTGGGGCCAACGTCCTGACTTTC. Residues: CASSQGIGGGANVLTF.

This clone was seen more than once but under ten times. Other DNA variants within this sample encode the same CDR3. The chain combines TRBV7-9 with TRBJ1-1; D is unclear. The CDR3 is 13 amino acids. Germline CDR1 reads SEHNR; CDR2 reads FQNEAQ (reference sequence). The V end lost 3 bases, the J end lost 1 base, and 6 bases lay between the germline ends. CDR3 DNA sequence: TGTGCCAGCAGCTTTTCCGGGAACACTGAAGCTTTCTTT. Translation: CASSFSGNTEAFF.

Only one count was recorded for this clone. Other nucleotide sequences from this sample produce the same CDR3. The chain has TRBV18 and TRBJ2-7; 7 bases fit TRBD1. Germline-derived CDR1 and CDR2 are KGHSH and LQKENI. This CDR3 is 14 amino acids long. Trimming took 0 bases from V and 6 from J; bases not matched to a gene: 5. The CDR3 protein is CASSPPPGGSEQYF. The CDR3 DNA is TGTGCCAGCTCACCACCGCCAGGGGGTAGCGAGCAGTACTTC.

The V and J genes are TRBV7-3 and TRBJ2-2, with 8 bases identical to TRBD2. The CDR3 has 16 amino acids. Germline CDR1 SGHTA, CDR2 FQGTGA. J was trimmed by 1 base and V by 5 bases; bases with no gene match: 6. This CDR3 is CASSLALAVNTGELFF. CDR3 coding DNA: TGTGCCAGCAGCCTGGCACTAGCGGTGAACACCGGGGAGCTGTTTTTT.

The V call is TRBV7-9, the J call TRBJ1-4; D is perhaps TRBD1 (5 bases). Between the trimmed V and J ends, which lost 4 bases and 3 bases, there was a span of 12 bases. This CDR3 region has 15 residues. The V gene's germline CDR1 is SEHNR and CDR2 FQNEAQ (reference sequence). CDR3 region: CASSSGEGANEKLFF. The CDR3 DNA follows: TGTGCCAGCAGCTCGGGGGAGGGCGCTAATGAAAAACTGTTTTTT. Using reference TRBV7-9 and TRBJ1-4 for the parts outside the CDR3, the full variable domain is DTGVSQNPRHKITKRGQNVTFRCDPISEHNRLYWYRQTLGQGPEFLTYFQNEAQLEKSRLLSDRFSAERPKGSFSTLEIQRTEQGDSAMYLCASSSGEGANEKLFFGSGTQLSVL.

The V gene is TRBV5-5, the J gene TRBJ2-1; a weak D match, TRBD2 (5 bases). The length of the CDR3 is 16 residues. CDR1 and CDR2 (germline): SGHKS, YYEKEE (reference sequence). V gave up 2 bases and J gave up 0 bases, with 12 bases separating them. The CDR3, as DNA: TGTGCCAGCAGCTTCATGGGAGCCACCTCCTACAATGAGCAGTTCTTC. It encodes CASSFMGATSYNEQFF.

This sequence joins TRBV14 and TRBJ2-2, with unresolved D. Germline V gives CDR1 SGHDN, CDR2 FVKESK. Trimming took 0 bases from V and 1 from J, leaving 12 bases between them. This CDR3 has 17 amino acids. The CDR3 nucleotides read TGTGCCAGCAGCCAAGAACTAACCACCCGGAACACCGGGGAGCTGTTTTTT. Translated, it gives CASSQELTTRNTGELFF. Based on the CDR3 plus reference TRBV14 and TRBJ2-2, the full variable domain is EAGVTQFPSHSVIEKGQTVTLRCDPISGHDNLYWYRRVMGKEIKFLLHFVKESKQDESGMPNNRFLAERTGGTYSTLKVQPAELEDSGVYFCASSQELTTRNTGELFFGEGSRLTVL.

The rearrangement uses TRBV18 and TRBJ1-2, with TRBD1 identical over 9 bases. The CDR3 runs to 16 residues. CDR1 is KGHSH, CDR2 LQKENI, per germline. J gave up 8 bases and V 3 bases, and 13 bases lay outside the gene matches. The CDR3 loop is CASSPTQNYRGHGYTF. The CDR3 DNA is TGTGCCAGCTCACCTACCCAAAACTACAGGGGGCACGGCTACACCTTC.

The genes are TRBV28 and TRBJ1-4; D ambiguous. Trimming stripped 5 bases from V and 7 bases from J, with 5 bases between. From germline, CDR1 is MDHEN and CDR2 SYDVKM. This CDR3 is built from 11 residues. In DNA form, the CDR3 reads TGTGCCAGCAGTGTGCGTGAAAAACTGTTTTTT. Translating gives CASSVREKLFF. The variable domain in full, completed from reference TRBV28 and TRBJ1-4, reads DVKVTQSSRYLVKRTGEKVFLECVQDMDHENMFWYRQDPGLGLRLIYFSYDVKMKEKGDIPEGYSVSREKKERFSLILESASTNQTSMYLCASSVREKLFFGSGTQLSVL.

The CDR3 here is CASSFSGGETGELFF. CDR3 bases: TGCGCCAGCAGTTTTAGCGGGGGTGAAACCGGGGAGCTGTTTTTT. The chain recombines TRBV5-1 with TRBJ2-2; 9 nucleotides align to TRBD2. V shed 5 bases and J 5 bases; nucleotides not matched to a gene: 7. Germline loops: CDR1 SGHRS, CDR2 YFSETQ. The CDR3 extends over 15 amino acids.

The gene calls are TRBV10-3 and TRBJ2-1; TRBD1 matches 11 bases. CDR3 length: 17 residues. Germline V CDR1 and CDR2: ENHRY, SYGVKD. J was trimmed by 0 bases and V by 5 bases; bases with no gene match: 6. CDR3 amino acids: CAISYGQGASSYNEQFF. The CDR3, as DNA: TGTGCCATCAGTTACGGACAGGGGGCGAGCTCCTACAATGAGCAGTTCTTC.

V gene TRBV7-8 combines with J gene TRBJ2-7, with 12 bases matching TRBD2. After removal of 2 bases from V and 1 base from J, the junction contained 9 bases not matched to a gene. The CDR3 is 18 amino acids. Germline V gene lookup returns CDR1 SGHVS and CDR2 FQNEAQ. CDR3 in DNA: TGTGCCAGCAGCTTATGGGGACGGACTAGCGGGATTTCCTACGAGCAGTACTTC. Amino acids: CASSLWGRTSGISYEQYF.

The CDR3 bases are TGTGCCACCCACAGGGCAGCAGATACGCAGTATTTT. This translates into CATHRAADTQYF. The rearrangement links TRBV28 to TRBJ2-3, with D possibly TRBD1 on 6 matching bases. V lost 10 bases and J lost 4, with 12 bases in between. The CDR3 runs to 12 residues. Germline CDR1 and CDR2: MDHEN and SYDVKM. The full variable domain, with the rest looked up from reference TRBV28 and TRBJ2-3, is DVKVTQSSRYLVKRTGEKVFLECVQDMDHENMFWYRQDPGLGLRLIYFSYDVKMKEKGDIPEGYSVSREKKERFSLILESASTNQTSMYLCATHRAADTQYFGPGTRLTVL.

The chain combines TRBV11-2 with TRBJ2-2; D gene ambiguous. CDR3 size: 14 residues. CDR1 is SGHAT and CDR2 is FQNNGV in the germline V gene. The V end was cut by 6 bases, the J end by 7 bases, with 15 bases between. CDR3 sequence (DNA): TGTGCCAGCAGTCCCCCCCAGTCTTACGGGGAGCTGTTTTTT. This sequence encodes CASSPPQSYGELFF.

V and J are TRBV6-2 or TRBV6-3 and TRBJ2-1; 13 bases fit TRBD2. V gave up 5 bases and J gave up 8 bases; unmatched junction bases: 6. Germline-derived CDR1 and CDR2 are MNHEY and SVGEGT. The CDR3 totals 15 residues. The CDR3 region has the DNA TGTGCCAGCAGTCCCCGACTAGCGGGAGGATATGAGCAGTTCTTC. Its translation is CASSPRLAGGYEQFF.

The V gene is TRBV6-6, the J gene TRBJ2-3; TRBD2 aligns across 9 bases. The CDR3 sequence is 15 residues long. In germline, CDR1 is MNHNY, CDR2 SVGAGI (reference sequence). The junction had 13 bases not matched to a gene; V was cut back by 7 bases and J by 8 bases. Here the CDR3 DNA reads TGTGCCAGCACGACTAGCGGTACCGCACAAGGTACGCAGTATTTT. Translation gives CASTTSGTAQGTQYF.

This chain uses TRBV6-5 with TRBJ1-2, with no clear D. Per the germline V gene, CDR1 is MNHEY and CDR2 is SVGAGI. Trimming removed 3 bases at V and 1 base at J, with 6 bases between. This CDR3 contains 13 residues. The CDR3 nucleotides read TGTGCCAGCAGTTATCGGTATAACTATGGCTACACCTTC. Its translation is CASSYRYNYGYTF.

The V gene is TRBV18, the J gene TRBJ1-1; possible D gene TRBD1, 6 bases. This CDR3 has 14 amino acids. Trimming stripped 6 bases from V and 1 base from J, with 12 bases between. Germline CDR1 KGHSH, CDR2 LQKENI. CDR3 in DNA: TGTGCCAGCTCCCGGGACATAAAGAACACTGAAGCTTTCTTT. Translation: CASSRDIKNTEAFF.

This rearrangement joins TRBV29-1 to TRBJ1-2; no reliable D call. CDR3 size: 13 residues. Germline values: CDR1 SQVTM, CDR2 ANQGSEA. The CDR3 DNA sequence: TGCAGTGTCAGACTCGAGCCCATCGGTGGCTACACCTTC. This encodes CSVRLEPIGGYTF.

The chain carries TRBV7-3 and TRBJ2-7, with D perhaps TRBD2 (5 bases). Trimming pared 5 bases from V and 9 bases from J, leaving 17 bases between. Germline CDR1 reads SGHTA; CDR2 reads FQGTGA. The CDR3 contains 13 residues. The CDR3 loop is CASSPGPALAQYF. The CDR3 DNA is TGTGCCAGCAGCCCCGGGCCCGCCCTAGCGCAGTACTTC. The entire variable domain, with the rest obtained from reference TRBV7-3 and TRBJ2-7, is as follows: GAGVSQTPSNKVTEKGKYVELRCDPISGHTALYWYRQSLGQGPEFLIYFQGTGAADDSGLPNDRFFAVRPEGSVSTLKIQRTERGDSAVYLCASSPGPALAQYFGPGTRLTVT.

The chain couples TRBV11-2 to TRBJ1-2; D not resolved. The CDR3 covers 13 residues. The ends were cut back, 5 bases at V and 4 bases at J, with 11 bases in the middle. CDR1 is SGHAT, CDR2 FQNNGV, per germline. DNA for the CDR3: TGTGCCAGCAGCCCCGGGCTAGCCTATGGCTACACCTTC. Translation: CASSPGLAYGYTF.

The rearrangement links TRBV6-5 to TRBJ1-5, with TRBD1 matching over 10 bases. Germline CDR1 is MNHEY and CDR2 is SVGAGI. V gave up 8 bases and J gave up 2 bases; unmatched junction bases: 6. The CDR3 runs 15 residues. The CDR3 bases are TGTGCCAGCCTAGCGACAGGGGGCGGCAATCAGCCCCAGCATTTT. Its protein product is CASLATGGGNQPQHF.

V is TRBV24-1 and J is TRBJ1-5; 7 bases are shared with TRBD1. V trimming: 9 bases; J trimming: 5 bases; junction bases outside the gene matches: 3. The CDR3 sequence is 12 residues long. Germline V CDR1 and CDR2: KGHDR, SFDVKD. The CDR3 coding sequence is TGTGCCACCTCCAGGGGGGATCAGCCCCAGCATTTT. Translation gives CATSRGDQPQHF.

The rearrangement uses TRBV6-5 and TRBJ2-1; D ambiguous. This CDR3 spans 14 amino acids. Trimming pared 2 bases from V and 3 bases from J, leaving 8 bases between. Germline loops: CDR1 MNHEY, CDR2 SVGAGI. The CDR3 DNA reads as TGTGCCAGCAGTTACGGGCAAAGCTACAATGAGCAGTTCTTC. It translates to CASSYGQSYNEQFF.

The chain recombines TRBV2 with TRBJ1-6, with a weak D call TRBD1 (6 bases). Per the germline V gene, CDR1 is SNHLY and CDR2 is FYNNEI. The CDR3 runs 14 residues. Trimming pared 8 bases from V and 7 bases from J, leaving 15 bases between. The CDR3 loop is CASSLTGSNSPLHF. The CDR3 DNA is TGTGCCAGCTCCCTCACAGGGTCGAATTCACCCCTCCACTTT.

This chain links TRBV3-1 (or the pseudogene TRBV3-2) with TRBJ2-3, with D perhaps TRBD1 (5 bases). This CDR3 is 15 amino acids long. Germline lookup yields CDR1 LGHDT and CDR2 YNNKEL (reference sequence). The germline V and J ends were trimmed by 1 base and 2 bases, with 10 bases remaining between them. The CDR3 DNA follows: TGTGCCAGCAGCCAAGTCGACAGCTACACAGATACGCAGTATTTT. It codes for CASSQVDSYTDTQYF.

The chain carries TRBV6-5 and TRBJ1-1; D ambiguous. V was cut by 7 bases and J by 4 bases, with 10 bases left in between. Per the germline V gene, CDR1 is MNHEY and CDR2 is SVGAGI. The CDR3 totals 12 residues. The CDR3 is CASTKETTEAFF. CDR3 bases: TGTGCCAGCACCAAGGAGACCACTGAAGCTTTCTTT.